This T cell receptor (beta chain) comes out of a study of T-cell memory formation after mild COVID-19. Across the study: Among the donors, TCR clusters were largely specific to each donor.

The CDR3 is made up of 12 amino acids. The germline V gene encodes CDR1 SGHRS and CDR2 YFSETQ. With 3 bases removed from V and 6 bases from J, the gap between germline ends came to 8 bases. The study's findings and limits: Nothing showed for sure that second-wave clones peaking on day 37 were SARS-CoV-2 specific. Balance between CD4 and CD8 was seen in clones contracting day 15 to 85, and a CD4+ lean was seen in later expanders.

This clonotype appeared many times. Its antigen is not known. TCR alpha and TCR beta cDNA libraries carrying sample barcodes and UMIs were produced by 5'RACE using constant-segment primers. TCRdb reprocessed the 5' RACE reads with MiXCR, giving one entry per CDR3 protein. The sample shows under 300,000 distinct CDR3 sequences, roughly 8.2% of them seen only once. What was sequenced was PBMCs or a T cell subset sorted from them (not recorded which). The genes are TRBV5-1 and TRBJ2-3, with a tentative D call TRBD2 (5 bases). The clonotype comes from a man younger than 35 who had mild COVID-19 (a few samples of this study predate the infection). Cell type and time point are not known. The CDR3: CASSWTGDTQYF. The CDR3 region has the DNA TGCGCCAGCAGCTGGACGGGGGATACGCAGTATTTT.